This T cell receptor (beta chain) was profiled in a study of cytomegalovirus exposure and HLA in healthy donors. The study's findings and limits: An analysis done earlier found most TCR beta V segments productive about 90% or about 30% of the time.

This PCR relied on a set of 60 Vbeta primers and 13 Jbeta primers. Measured with immunoSEQ multiplex PCR; TCRdb has only the in-frame clones, and not every one. The table records about 170,000 clones, around 76% of them present only once. About this clone itself: The antigen is unknown.

This clonotype was obtained from a female donor in good health and CMV-seronegative. The sample comprised PBMCs.

The CDR3 here is CASSGRDSGANVLTF. The CDR3 DNA sequence: TGTGCCAGCAGTGGCCGGGACTCTGGGGCCAACGTCCTGACTTTC. The gene calls are TRBV7-2 and TRBJ2-6, with D possibly matching TRBD2 (5 bases). V gave up 6 bases and J gave up 0 bases, with 9 bases separating them. CDR1 SGHTA and CDR2 FQGNSA come from the germline V gene. This CDR3 spans 15 amino acids.